The clone carrying this T cell receptor (beta chain) was counted between two and nine times. Its antigen is undetermined. This specimen comes from a study of TIL therapy for anti-PD-1-resistant metastatic lung cancer. About the study: Tumors were harvested before any PD-1/PD-L1 blockade. General study findings and limits: Patients were highly selected, enriched for treatment-naive, never-smoker and oncogene-addicted cases.

The libraries were made with immunoSEQ v3. Survey-level samples got 1.5 million to 2.5 million read pairs; deep-level samples got roughly 5-6 million. Sequencing used immunoSEQ multiplex PCR; TCRdb keeps in-frame clones, though not all of them. The profile covers approximately 30,000 clones, with about 80% appearing a single time and less than 3% taken by the ten largest. Specified time point: pre-treatment sample, taken before nivolumab and TIL therapy. With V trimmed by 4 bases and J by 4 bases, 3 bases remained unmatched. Germline V gene data show CDR1 as ENHRY and CDR2 as SYGVKD. This CDR3 is 15 amino acids long.

The sample here was blood, taken at baseline. The chain has TRBV10-3 and TRBJ1-3, with TRBD1 matching 11 bases. This clonotype was obtained from a woman aged 25-80 years with non-small cell lung cancer. DNA for the CDR3: TGTGCCATCAGTGGGACAGGGGGCTCGGGAAACACCATATATTTT. It yields the protein CAISGTGGSGNTIYF.